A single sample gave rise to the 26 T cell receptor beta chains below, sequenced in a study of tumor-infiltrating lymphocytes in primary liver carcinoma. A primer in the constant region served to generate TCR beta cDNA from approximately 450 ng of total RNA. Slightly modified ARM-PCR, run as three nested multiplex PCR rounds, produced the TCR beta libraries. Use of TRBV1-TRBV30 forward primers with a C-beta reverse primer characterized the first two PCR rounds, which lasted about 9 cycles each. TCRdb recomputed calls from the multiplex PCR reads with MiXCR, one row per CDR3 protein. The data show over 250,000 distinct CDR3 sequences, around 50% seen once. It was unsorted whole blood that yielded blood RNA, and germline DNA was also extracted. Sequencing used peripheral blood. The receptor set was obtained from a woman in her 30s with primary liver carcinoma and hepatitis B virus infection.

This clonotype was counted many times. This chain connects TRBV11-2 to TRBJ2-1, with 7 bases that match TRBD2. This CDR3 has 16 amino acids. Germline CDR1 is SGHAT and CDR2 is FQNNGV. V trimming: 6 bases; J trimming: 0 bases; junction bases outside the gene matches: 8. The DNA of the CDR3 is TGTGCCAGCAGGGATTACGGCGGGAGCTCCTACAATGAGCAGTTCTTC. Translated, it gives CASRDYGGSSYNEQFF.

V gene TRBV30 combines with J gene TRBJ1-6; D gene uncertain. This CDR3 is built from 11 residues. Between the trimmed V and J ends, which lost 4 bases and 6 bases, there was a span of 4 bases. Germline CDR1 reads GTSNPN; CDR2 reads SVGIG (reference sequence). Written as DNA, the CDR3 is TGTGCCTGGACCTTTAATTCACCCCTCCACTTT. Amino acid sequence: CAWTFNSPLHF. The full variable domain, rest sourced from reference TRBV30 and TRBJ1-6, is SQTIHQWPATLVQPVGSPLSLECTVEGTSNPNLYWYRQAAGRGLQLLFYSVGIGQISSEVPQNLSASRPQDRQFILSSKKLLLSDSGFYLCAWTFNSPLHFGNGTRLTVT.

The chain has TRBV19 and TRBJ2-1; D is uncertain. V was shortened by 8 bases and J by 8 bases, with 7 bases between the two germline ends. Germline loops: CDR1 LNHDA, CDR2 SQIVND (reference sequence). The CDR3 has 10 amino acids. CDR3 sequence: CASGDYEQFF. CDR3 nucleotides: TGTGCCAGTGGCGATTATGAGCAGTTCTTC.

The CDR3 region is CASSFDEQYF. The CDR3 region has the DNA TGTGCCAGCAGTTTCGATGAGCAGTACTTC. This chain joins TRBV28 and TRBJ2-7; D remains ambiguous. The V gene's germline CDR1 is MDHEN and CDR2 SYDVKM. This CDR3 is 10 amino acids long. Trimming pared 3 bases from V and 7 bases from J, leaving 4 bases between.

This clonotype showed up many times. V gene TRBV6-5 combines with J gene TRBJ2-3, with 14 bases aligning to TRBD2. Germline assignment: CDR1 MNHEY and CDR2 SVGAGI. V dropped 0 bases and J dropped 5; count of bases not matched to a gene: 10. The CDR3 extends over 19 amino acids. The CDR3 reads CASSYSPVAGTSGGDTQYF. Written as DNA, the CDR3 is TGTGCCAGCAGTTACTCCCCGGTCGCCGGGACTAGCGGGGGAGATACGCAGTATTTT.

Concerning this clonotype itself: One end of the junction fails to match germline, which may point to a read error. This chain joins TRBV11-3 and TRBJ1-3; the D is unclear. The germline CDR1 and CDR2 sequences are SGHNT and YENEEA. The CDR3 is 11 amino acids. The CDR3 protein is CANSLGHTIYF. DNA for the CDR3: TGTGCCAACAGCTTAGGTCACACCATATACTTT.

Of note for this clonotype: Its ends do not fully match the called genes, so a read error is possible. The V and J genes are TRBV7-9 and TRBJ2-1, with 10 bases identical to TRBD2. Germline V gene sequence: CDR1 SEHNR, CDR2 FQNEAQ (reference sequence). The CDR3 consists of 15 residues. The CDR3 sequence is CACSPRLAGYNEQFF. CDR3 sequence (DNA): TGTGCCTGCAGCCCCCGACTAGCGGGTTACAATGAGCAGTTCTTC.

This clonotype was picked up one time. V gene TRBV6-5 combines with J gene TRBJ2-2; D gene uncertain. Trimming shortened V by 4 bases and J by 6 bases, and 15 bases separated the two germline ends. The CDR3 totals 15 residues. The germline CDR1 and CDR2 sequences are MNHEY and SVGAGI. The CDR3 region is CASSSRPLGPGELFF. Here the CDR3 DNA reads TGTGCCAGCAGTTCACGACCATTAGGGCCCGGGGAGCTGTTTTTT.

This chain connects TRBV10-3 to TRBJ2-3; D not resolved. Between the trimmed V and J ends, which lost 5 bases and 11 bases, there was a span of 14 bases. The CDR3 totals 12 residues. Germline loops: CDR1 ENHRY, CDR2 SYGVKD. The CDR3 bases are TGTGCCATCAGTCACGATAGCAGTATGCAGTATTTT. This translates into CAISHDSSMQYF.

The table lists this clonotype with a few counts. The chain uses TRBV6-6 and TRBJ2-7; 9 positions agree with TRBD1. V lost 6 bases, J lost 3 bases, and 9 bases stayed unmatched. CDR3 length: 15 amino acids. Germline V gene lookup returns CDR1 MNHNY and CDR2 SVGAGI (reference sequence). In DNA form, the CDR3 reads TGTGCCAGCAGGTACCGGGACAGGGAGGTCTACGAGCAGTACTTC. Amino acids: CASRYRDREVYEQYF.

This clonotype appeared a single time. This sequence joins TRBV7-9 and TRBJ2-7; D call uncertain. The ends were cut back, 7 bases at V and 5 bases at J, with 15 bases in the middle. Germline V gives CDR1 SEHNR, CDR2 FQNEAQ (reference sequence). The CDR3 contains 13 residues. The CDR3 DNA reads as TGTGCCAGCACTCAGCTATCAGGCGACGAGCAGTACTTC. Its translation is CASTQLSGDEQYF.

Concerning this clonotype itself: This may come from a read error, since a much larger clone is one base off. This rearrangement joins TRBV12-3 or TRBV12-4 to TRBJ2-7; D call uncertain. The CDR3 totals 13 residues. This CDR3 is CTSSLEGRYEQYF. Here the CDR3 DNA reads TGTACCAGCAGTTTAGAAGGGCGCTACGAGCAGTACTTC.

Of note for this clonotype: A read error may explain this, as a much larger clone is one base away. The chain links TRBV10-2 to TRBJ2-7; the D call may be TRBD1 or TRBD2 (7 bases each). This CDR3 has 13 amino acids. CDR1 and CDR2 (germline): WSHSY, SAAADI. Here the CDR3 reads CTSRGGSSYEQYF. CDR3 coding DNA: TGCACCAGCAGGGGGGGAAGCTCCTACGAGCAGTACTTC.

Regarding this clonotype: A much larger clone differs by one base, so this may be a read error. The CDR3 sequence: CANSLDRGHNQPQHF. Written as DNA, the CDR3 is TGTGCCAACAGTTTAGACAGGGGGCACAATCAGCCCCAGCATTTT. The gene calls are TRBV12-3 or TRBV12-4 and TRBJ1-5, with 10 nucleotides matching TRBD1. The CDR3 has 15 residues.

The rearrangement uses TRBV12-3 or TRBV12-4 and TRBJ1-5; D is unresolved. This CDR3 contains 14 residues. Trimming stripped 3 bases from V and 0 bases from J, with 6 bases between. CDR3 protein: CASSFHYSNQPQHF. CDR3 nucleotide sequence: TGTGCCAGCAGTTTTCACTATAGCAATCAGCCCCAGCATTTT.

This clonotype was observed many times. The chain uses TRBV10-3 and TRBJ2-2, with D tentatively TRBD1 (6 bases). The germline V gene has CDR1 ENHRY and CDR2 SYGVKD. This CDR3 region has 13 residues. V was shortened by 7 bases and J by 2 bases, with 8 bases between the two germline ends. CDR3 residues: CAITRGNTGELFF. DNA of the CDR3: TGTGCCATCACCAGGGGAAACACCGGGGAGCTGTTTTTT.

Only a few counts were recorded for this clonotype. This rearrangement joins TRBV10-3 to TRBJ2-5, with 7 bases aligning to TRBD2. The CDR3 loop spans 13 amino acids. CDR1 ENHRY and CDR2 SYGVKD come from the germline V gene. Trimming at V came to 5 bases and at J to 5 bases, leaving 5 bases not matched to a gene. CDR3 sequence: CAISSLAGETQYF. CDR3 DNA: TGTGCCATCAGTTCATTAGCGGGTGAGACCCAGTACTTC.

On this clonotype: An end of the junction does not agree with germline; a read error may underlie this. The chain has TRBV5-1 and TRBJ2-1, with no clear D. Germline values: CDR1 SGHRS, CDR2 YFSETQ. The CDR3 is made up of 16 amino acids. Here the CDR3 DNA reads TGCGCCAGCAGCTTGGATTCCCGGGTGAGCTACAGTGAGCAGTTCTTC. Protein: CASSLDSRVSYSEQFF.

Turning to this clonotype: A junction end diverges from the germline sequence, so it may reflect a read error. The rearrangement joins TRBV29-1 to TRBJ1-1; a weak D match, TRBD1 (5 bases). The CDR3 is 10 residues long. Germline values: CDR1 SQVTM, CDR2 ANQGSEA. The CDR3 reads CSAGDSEASF. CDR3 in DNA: TGCAGCGCCGGAGACAGTGAAGCTTCCTTT.

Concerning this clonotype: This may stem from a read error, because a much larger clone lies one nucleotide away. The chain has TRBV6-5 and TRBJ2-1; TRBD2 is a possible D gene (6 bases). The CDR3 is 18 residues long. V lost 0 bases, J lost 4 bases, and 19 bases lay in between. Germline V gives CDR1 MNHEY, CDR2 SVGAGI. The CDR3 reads CASSYSAGSGANYNEQFF. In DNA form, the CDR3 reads TGTGCCAGCAGTTACTCGGCCGGCTCGGGAGCAAATTACAATGAGCAGTTCTTC.

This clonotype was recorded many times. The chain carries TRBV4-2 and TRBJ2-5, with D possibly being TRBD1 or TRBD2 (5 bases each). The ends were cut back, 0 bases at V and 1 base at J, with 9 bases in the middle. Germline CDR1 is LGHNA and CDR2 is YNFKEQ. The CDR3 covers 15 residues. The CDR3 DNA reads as TGTGCCAGCAGCCAAGATACGGGACGCCAAGAGACCCAGTACTTC. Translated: CASSQDTGRQETQYF.

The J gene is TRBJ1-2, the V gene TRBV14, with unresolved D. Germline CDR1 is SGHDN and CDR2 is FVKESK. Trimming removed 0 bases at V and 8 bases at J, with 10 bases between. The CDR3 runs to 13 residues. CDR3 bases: TGTGCCAGCAGCCAAGATTTGGAGTCAGGCTACACCTTC. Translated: CASSQDLESGYTF.

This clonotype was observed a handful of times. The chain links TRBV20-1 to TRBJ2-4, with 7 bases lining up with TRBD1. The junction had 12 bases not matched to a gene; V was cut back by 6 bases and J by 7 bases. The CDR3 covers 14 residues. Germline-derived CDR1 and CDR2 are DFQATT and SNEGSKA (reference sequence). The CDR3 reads CSAIRQTGMNIQYF. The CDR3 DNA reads TGCAGTGCAATACGACAGACAGGGATGAACATTCAGTACTTC.

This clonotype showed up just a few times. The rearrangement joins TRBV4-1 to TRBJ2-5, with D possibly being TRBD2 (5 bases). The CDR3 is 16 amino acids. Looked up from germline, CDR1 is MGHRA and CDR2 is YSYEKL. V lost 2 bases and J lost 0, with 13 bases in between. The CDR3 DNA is TGCGCCAGCAGCCAAACCCGGACTGGTTACCAAGAGACCCAGTACTTC. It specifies CASSQTRTGYQETQYF.

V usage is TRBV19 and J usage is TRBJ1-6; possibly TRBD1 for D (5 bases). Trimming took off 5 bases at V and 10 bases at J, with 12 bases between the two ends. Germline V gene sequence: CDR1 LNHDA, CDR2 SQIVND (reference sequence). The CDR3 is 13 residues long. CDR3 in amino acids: CASSGRGWSPLHF. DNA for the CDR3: TGTGCCAGTAGTGGTAGGGGTTGGTCACCCCTCCACTTT.

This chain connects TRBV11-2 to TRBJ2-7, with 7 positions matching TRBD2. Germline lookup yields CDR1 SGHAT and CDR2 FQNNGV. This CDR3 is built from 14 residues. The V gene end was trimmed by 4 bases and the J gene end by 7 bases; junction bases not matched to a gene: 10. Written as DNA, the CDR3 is TGTGCCAGCAGCTGGAGAAGCGGGACTGGGGAGCAGTACTTC. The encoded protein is CASSWRSGTGEQYF.